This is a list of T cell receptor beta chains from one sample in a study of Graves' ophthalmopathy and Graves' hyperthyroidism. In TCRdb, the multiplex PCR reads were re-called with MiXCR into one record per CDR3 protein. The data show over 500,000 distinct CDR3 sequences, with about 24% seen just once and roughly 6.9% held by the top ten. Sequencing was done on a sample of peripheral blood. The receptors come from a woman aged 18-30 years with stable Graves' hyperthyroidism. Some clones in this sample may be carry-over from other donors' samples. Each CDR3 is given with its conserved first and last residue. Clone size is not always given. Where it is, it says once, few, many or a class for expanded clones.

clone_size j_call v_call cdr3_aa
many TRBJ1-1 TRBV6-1 CASSDKSENTEAFF
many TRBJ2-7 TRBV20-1 CSARDLGYEQYF
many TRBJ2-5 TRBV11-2 CASSLAWGVETQYF
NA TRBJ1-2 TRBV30 CAWSVTSGAYGYTF
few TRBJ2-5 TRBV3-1 CASSQDGSRETQYF
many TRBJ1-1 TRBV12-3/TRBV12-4 CASSFSGVGVKMNTEAFF
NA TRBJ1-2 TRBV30 CAWTAVNRGVGYGYTF
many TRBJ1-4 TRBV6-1 CASSVGMSTNEKLFF
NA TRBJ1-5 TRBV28 CASLQEKGVDQPQHF
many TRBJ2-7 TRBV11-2 CASSLVVFYEQYF
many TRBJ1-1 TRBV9 CASSRGLGITEAFF
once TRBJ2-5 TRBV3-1 CASSPGTGAKTQYF
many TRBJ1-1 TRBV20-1 CSARVANTEAFF
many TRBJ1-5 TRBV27 CASTPVGGGYQPQHF
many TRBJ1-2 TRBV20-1 CSARRTEYYGYTF
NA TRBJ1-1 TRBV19 CASTPSWGWQENTEAFF
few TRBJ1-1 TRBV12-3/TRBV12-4 CASSIGVVHTEAFF
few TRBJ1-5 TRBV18 CASSPSEIRNQPQHF
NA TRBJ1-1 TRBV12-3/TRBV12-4 CASTRRQHTEAFF
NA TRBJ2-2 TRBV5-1 CASSLQGANTGELCF
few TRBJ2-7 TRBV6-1 CASTLSGGPYEQYF
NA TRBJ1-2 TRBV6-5 CASSYSGDDVGYTF
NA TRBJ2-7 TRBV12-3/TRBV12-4 CASSHPPEQYF
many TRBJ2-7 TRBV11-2 CASSFGRDEQYF
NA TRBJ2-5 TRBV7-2 CASREGPGLLGTQYF
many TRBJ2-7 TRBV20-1 CSARRLVFSTPYEQYF
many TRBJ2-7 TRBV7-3 CASSLTGSGARSSYEQYF
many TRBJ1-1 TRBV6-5 CASSYSRAVNTEAFF
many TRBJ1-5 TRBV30 CAWSVPGSSNQPQHF
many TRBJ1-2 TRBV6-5 CASSYDILDYTF
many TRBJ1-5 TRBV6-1 CASSEYGSVQPRHF
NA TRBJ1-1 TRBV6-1 CASKLQGVETEAFF
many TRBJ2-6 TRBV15 CATSGLTISSGANVLTF
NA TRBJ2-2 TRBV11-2 CASSPHGTRLNTGELFF
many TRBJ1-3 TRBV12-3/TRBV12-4 CASSFQGANTIYF
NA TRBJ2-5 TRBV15 CATSSLPVRGVETQYF
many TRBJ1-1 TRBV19 CASSTLLFVEFQNTEAFF
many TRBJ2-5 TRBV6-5 CASSYRDSQETQYF
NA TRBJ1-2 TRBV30 CACWTGTTGMFGYTF
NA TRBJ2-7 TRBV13 CASSRSGGGEQYF
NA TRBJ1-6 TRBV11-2 CASSLDGVGNSPLHF
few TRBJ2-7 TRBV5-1 CASSLVGALNEQYF
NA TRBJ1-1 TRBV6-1 CASSSRPGQGAFEAFF
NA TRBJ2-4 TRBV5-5 CASSLVGASGGAVQYF
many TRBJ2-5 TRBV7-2 CASSPPPPWETQYF
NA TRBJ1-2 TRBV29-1 CSVDHAPRAQGHGYTF
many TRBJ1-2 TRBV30 CAWSARDGYTF
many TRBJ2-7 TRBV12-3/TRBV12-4 CASSLTGPSSYEQYF
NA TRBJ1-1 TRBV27 CASSSRGKTEAFF
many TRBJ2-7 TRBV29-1 CSVRAVSTYEQYF
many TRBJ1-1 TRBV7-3 CASSPGPNTEAFF
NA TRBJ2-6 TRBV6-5 CASSYTGSAGANVLTF